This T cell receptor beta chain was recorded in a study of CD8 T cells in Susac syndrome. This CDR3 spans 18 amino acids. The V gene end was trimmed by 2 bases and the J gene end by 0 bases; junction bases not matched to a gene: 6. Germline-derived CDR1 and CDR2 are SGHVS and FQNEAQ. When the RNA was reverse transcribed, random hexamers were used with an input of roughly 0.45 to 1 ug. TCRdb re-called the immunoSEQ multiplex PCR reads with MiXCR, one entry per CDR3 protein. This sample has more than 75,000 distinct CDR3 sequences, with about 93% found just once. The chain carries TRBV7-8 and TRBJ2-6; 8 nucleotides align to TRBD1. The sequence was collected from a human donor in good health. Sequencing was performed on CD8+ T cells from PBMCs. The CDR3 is CASSLPGQVVSGANVLTF. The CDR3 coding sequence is TGTGCCAGCAGCTTACCGGGACAGGTAGTCTCTGGGGCCAACGTCCTGACTTTC.